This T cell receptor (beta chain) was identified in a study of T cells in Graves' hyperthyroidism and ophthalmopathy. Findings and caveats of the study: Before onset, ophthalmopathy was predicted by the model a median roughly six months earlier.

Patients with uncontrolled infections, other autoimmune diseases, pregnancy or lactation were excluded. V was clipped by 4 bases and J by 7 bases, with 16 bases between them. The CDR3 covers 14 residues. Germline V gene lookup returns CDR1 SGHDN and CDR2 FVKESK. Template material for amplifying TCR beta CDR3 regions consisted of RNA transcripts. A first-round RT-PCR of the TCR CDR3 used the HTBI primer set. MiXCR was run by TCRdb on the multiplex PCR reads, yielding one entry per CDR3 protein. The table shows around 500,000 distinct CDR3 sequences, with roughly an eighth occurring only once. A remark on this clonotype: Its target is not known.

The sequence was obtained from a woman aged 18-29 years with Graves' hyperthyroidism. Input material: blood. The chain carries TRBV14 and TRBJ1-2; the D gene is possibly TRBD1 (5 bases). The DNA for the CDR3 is TGTGCCAGCAGCCGCCACCGCTCGGGGGTTGGCTACACCTTC. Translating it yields CASSRHRSGVGYTF.